This T cell receptor (beta chain) was obtained from a study of regulatory T cells in long-lasting Graves disease. Study findings and constraints: Repertoires from persistent disease leaned toward TRBV28, TRBJ1-2 and TRBJ2-5. New patients shared around 920 public clonotypes, fewer than the approximately 3,000 shared by persistent patients.

This clonotype has just one count. Its specificity is not known. Arm-PCR of CDR3 regions with iRepertoire HTBI primers generated TCR beta libraries. TCRdb independently ran MiXCR on the multiplex PCR reads; one entry per CDR3 protein. The table shows 350,000 to 500,000 distinct CDR3 sequences, with around a fifth occurring only once. Indicated time point: persistent/refractory GD, antithyroid drugs over 5 years with positive TRAb. PBMCs were the source of the RNA used for TCR sequencing. The germline V gene encodes CDR1 MNHNS and CDR2 SASEGT. V gave up 6 bases and J gave up 7 bases, with 16 bases separating them. This CDR3 contains 14 residues.

This chain joins TRBV6-1 and TRBJ1-5, with D maybe TRBD1 (5 bases). This clonotype originated in a female donor with Graves disease. The sample was peripheral blood mononuclear cells (PBMCs), taken when the disease was refractory, from a patient treated with antithyroid drugs. The CDR3 bases are TGTGCCAGCAGCCGTGGACAAAGCCGACAGCCCCAGCATTTT. Amino acids: CASSRGQSRQPQHF.